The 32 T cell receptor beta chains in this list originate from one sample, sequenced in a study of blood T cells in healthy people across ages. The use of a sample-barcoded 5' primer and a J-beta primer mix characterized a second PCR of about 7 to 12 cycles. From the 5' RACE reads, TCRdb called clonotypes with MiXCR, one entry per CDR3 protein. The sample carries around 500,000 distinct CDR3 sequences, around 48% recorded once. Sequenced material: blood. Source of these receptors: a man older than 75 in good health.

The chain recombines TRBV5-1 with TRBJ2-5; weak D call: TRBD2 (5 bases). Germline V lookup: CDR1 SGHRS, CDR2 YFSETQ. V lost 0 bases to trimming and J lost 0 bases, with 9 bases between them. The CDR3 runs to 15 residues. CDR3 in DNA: TGCGCCAGCAGCTTGGAGCGGTCCCACCAAGAGACCCAGTACTTC. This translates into CASSLERSHQETQYF.

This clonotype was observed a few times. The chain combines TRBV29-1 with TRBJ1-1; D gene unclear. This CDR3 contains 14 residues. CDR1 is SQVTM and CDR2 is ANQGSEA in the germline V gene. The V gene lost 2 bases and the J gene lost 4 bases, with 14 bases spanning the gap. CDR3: CSVERGTVPTEAFF. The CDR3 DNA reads TGCAGCGTTGAACGAGGAACAGTACCCACTGAAGCTTTCTTT.

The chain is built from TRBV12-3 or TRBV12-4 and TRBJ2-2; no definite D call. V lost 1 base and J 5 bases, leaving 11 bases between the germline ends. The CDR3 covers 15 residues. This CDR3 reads CASSLGWGRTGELFF. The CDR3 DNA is TGTGCCAGCAGTTTAGGTTGGGGTAGAACCGGGGAGCTGTTTTTT.

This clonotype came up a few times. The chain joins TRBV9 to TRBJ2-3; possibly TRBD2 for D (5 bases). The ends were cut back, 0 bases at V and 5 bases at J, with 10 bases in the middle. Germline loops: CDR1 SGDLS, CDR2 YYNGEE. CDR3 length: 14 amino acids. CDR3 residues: CASSVGGYGDTQYF. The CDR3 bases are TGTGCCAGCAGCGTAGGCGGGTATGGAGATACGCAGTATTTT.

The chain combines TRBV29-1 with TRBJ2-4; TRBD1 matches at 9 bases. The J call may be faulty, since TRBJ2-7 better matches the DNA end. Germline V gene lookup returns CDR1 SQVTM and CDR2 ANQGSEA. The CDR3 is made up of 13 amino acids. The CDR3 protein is CSVRDRVTYEQYF. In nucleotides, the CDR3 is TGCAGCGTTAGGGACAGGGTAACCTACGAGCAGTACTTC.

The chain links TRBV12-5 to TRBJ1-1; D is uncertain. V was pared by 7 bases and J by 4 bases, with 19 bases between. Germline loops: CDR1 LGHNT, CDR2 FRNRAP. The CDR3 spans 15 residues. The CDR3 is CASVNNPTSGTEAFF. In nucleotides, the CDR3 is TGTGCTAGTGTTAACAATCCAACGTCGGGCACTGAAGCTTTCTTT.

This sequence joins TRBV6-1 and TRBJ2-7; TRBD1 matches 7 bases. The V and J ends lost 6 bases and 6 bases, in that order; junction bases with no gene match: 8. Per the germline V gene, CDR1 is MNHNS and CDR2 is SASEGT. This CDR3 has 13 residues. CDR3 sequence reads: CASSAGGWGEQYF. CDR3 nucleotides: TGTGCCAGCAGCGCAGGGGGATGGGGCGAGCAGTACTTC.

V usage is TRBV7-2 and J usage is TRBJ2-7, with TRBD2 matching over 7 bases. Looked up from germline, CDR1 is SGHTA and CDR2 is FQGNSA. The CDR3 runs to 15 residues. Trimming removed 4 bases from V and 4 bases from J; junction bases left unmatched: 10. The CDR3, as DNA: TGTGCCAGCAGCTCCTCTAGCGGCTTTTTATACGAGCAGTACTTC. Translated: CASSSSSGFLYEQYF.

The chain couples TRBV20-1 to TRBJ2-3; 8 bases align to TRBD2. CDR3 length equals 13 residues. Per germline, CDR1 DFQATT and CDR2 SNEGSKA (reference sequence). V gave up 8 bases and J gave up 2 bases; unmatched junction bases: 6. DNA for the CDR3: TGCAGTACCGGGACTAGGTCCACAGATACGCAGTATTTT. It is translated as CSTGTRSTDTQYF.

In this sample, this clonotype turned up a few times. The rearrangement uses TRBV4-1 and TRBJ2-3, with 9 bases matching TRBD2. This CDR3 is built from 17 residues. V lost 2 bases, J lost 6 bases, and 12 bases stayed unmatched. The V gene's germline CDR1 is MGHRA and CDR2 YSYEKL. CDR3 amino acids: CASSQTGTSGGTDTQYF. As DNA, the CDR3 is TGCGCCAGCAGCCAAACGGGGACCAGCGGGGGGACGGATACGCAGTATTTT.

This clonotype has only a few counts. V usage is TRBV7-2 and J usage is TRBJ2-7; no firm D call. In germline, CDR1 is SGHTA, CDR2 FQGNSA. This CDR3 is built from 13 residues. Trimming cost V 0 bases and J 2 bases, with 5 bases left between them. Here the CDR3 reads CASSLAYPYEQYF. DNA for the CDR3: TGTGCCAGCAGCTTAGCCTACCCCTACGAGCAGTACTTC.

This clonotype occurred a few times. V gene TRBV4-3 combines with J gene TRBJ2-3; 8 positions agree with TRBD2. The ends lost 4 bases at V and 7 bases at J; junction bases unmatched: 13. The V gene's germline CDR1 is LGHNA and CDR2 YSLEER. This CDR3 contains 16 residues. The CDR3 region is CASSPRRAGGRNTQYF. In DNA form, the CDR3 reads TGCGCCAGCAGCCCCCGCCGGGCGGGGGGAAGAAATACGCAGTATTTT.

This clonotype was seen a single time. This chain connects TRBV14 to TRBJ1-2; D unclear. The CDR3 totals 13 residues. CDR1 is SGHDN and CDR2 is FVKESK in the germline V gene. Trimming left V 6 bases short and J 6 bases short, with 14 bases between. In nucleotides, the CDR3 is TGTGCCAGCAGGCGATTAACGGTCCATGGCTACACCTTC. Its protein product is CASRRLTVHGYTF.

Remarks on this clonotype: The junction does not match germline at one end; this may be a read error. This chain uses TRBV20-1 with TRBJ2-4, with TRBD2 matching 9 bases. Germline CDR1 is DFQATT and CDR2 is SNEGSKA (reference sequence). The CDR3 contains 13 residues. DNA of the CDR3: TGCAGCTGCGCGGGAGGGTGGAAAAACATTCAGTATTTC. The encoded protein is CSCAGGWKNIQYF.

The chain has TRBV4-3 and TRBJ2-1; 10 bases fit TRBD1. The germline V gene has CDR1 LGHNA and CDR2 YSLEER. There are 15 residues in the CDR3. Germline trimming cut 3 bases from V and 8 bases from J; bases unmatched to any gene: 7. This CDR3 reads CASSQRTGGVYEQFF. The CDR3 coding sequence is TGCGCCAGCAGCCAGAGGACAGGGGGGGTATATGAGCAGTTCTTC.

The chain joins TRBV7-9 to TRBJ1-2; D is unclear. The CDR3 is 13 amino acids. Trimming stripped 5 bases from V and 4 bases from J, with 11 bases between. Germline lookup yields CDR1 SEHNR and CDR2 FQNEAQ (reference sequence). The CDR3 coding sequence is TGTGCCAGCAGCGCCCGGTCCTTCTATGGCTACACCTTC. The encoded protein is CASSARSFYGYTF.

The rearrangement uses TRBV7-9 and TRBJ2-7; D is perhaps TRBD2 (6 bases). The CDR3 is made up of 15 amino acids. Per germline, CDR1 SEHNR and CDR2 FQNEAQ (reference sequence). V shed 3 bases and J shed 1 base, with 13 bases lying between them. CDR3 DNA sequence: TGTGCCAGCAGCTTTGTCCGTAGCGGATCCTACGAGCAGTACTTC. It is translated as CASSFVRSGSYEQYF.

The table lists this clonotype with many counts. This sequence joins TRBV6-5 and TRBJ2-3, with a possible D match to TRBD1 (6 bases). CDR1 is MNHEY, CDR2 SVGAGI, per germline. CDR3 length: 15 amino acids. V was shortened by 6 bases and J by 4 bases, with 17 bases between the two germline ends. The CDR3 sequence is CASSRDRPVADTQYF. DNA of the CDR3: TGTGCCAGCAGCCGAGACAGGCCAGTAGCAGATACGCAGTATTTT.

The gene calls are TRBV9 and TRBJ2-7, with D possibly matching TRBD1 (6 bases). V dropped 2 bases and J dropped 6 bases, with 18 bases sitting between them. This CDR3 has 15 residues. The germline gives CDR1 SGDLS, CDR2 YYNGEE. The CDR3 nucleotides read TGTGCCAGCAGCGTGGGGGTGGACAGCGTGAGCGAGCAGTACTTC. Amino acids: CASSVGVDSVSEQYF.

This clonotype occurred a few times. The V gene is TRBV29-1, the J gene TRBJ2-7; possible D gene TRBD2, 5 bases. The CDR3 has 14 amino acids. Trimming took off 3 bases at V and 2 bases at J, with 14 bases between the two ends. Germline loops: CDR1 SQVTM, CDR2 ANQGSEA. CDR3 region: CSVDLSGGTYEQYF. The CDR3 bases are TGCAGCGTTGATCTTTCAGGAGGTACCTACGAGCAGTACTTC.

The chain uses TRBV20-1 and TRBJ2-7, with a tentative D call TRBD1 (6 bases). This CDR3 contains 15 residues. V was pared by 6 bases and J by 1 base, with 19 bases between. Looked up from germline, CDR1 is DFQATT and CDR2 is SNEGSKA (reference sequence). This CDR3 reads CSAPQREGESYEQYF. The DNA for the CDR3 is TGCAGTGCCCCCCAGAGAGAGGGGGAATCCTACGAGCAGTACTTC.

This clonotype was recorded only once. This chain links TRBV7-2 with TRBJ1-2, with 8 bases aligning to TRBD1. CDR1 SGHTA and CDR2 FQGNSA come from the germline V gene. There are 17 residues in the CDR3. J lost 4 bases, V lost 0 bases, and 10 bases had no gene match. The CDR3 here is CASSLAPQGGTSYGYTF. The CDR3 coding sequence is TGTGCCAGCAGCTTAGCCCCACAGGGGGGCACCAGCTATGGCTACACCTTC.

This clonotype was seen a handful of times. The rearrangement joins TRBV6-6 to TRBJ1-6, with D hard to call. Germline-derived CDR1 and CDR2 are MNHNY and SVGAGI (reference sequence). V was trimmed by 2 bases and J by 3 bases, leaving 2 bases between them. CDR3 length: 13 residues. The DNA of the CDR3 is TGTGCCAGCAGTTACCTCTATAATTCACCCCTCCACTTT. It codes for CASSYLYNSPLHF.

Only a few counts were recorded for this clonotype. The CDR3: CSARVMAGNTDTQYF. The CDR3 DNA reads as TGCAGTGCTAGAGTTATGGCAGGAAACACAGATACGCAGTATTTT. This chain links TRBV20-1 with TRBJ2-3, with unresolved D. Trimming removed 1 base at V and 2 bases at J, with 13 bases between. The CDR3 runs to 15 residues. Looked up from germline, CDR1 is DFQATT and CDR2 is SNEGSKA (reference sequence).

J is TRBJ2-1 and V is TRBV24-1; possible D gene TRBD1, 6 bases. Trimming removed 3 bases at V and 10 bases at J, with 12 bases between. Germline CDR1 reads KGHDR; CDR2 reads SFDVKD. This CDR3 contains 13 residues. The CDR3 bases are TGTGCCACCAGTGATCGTGGACAGTACGAGCAGTTCTTC. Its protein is CATSDRGQYEQFF.

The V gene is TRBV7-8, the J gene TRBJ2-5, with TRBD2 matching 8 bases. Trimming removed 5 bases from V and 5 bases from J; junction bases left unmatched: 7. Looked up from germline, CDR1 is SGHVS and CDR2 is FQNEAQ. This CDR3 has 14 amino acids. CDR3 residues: CASSEAGVAETQYF. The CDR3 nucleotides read TGTGCCAGCAGCGAAGCGGGAGTGGCGGAGACCCAGTACTTC.

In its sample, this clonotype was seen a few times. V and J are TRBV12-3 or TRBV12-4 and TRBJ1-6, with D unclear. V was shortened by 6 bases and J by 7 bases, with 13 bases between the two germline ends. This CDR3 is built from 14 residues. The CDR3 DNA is TGTGCCAGCAGCGGGCCGGGAGGGAATTCACCCCTCCACTTT. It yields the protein CASSGPGGNSPLHF.

Here the CDR3 reads CSGVSGGPNEQFF. DNA of the CDR3: TGCAGCGGGGTAAGCGGGGGTCCGAATGAGCAGTTCTTC. The J gene is TRBJ2-1, the V gene TRBV29-1; 8 positions match TRBD2. The CDR3 sequence is 13 residues long. The V and J ends lost 7 bases and 7 bases, in that order; junction bases with no gene match: 9. Looked up from germline, CDR1 is SQVTM and CDR2 is ANQGSEA.

In DNA, the CDR3 is TGCAGTGCTAGAGCGTCCGAGGGGGGGAACTATGGCTACACCTTC. The encoded protein is CSARASEGGNYGYTF. J is TRBJ1-2 and V is TRBV20-1; tentatively, D is TRBD1 (6 bases). With 1 base removed from V and 2 bases from J, the gap between germline ends came to 14 bases. This CDR3 is built from 15 residues. Germline V gene sequence: CDR1 DFQATT, CDR2 SNEGSKA (reference sequence).

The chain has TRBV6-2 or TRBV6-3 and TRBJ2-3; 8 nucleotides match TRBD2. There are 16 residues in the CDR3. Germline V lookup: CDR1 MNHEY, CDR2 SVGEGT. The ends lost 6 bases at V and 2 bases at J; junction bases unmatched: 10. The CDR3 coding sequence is TGTGCCAGCAGAACCTATAGGACTAGCTTCACAGATACGCAGTATTTT. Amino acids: CASRTYRTSFTDTQYF.

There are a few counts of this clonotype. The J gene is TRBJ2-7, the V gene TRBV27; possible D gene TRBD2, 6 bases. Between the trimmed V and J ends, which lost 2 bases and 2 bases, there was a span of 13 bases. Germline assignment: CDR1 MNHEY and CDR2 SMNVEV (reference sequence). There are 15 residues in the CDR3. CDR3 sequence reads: CASSLAGLRPYEQYF. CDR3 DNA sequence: TGTGCCAGCAGTTTAGCGGGATTGCGGCCCTACGAGCAGTACTTC.

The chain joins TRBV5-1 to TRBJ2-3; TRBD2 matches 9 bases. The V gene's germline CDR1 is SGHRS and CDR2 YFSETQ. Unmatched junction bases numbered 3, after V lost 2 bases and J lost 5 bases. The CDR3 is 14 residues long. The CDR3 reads CASSFSGREDTQYF. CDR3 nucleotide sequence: TGCGCCAGCAGCTTTAGCGGGAGAGAAGATACGCAGTATTTT.